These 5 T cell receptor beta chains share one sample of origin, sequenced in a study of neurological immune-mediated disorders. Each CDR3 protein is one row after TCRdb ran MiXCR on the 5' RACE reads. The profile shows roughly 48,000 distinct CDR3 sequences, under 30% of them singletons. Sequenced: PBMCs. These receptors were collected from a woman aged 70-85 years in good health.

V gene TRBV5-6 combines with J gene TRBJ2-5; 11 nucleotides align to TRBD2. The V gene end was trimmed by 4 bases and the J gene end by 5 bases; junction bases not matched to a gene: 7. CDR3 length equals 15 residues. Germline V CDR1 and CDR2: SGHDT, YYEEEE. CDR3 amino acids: CASSRLAGMGETQYF. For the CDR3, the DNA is TGTGCCAGCAGCCGACTAGCGGGGATGGGGGAGACCCAGTACTTC.

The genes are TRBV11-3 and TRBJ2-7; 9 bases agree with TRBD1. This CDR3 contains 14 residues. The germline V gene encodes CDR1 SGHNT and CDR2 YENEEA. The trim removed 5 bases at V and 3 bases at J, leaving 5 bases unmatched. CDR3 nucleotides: TGTGCCAGCAGCCACAGGGGGCCCTACTACGAGCAGTACTTC. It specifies CASSHRGPYYEQYF.

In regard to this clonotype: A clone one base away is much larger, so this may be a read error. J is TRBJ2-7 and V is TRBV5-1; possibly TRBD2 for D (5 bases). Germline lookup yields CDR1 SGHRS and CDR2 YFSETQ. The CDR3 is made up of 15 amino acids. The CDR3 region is CANSLAGVNPYEQYF. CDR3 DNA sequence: TGCGCCAACAGCTTGGCGGGCGTCAACCCCTACGAGCAGTACTTC.

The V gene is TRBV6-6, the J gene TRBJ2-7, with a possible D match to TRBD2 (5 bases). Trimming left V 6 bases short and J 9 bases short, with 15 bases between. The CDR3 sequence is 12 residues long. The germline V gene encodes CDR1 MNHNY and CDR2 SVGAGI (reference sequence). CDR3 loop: CASSPGGGGQYF. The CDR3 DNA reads TGTGCCAGCAGCCCCGGAGGTGGTGGGCAGTACTTC.

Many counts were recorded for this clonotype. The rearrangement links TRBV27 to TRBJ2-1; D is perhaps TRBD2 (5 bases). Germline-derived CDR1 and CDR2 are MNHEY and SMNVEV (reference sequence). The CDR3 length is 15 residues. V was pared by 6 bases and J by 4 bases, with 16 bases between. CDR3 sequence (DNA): TGTGCCAGCAGCGCCACAGCGGAGCTTTACAATGAGCAGTTCTTC. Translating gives CASSATAELYNEQFF.